This T cell receptor (beta chain) was obtained from a study of blood T cells in healthy people across ages. Germline CDR1 is SGHNT and CDR2 is YENEEA. V gave up 3 bases and J gave up 8 bases, with 17 bases separating them. This CDR3 is 15 amino acids long. Turning to this clonotype: Its antigen remains unidentified.

The authors ran a second PCR of about 6 to 12 cycles using a sample-barcoded 5' primer and a J-beta primer mix. All cDNA molecules were each tagged by a template-switch adaptor with 12 random nucleotides. The yield of each sample was at least 3 million CDR3-containing paired-end reads. TCRdb ran MiXCR on the 5' RACE reads and lists one entry per CDR3 protein. The profile shows about 900,000 distinct CDR3 sequences, under 80% of them singletons. General study points: Among long-lived donors, naive CD4+ cells were more numerous and diversity higher than in aged donors.

Sequencing used blood. This rearrangement joins TRBV11-3 to TRBJ2-1; D is unclear. This receptor was obtained from a man aged 30 to 45 in good health. The CDR3 DNA reads TGTGCCAGCAGCTTCGGTCCTACGGCGATGGATGAGCAGTTCTTC. It yields the protein CASSFGPTAMDEQFF.